A single sample is the source of the 30 T cell receptor beta chains below, sequenced in a study of T cell responses to AZD1222 COVID-19 vaccine. The method was immunoSEQ multiplex PCR; TCRdb's version includes in-frame clones alone and lacks a portion of them. The sample lists over 200,000 clones, approximately 94% occurring once. Source: peripheral blood, taken 28 days after the second dose of the MenACWY control vaccine. The source of these receptors is an adult who received the MenACWY meningococcal vaccine as a control.

This CDR3 is CASSGTGIGYTF. For the CDR3, the DNA is TGTGCCAGCAGTGGGACAGGGATTGGCTACACCTTC. The chain couples TRBV2 to TRBJ1-2, with 8 bases that match TRBD1. This CDR3 is built from 12 residues. Germline CDR1 reads SNHLY; CDR2 reads FYNNEI. Trimming removed 4 bases from V and 7 bases from J; junction bases left unmatched: 2.

The chain uses TRBV10-1 and TRBJ2-1; 8 bases align to TRBD2. The junction had 7 bases not matched to a gene; V was cut back by 0 bases and J by 6 bases. The CDR3 is made up of 16 amino acids. Germline CDR1 reads WNHNN; CDR2 reads SYGVQD (reference sequence). In DNA form, the CDR3 reads TGCGCCAGCAGTGAGTCCTCCTTAGCGGGGTTCAATGAGCAGTTCTTC. Translated: CASSESSLAGFNEQFF.

The V and J genes are TRBV5-1 and TRBJ2-3, with no clear D. V lost 0 bases and J 1 base, leaving 9 bases between the germline ends. This CDR3 comprises 15 residues. From germline, CDR1 is SGHRS and CDR2 YFSETQ. The CDR3 is CASSLEPARTDTQYF. DNA for the CDR3: TGCGCCAGCAGCTTGGAACCGGCGCGCACAGATACGCAGTATTTT.

This chain links TRBV6-1 with TRBJ2-7; D remains unclear. Trimming took 2 bases from V and 6 from J, leaving 5 bases between them. The CDR3 is 11 amino acids. CDR1 MNHNS and CDR2 SASEGT come from the germline V gene. The CDR3 sequence: CASSEHLEQYF. The CDR3 DNA sequence: TGTGCCAGCAGTGAACACCTCGAGCAGTACTTC.

J is TRBJ1-2 and V is TRBV2; 7 positions agree with TRBD1. The CDR3 has 14 amino acids. CDR1 and CDR2 (germline): SNHLY, FYNNEI. V shed 1 base and J 8 bases; nucleotides not matched to a gene: 7. CDR3 amino acids: CASSEEAGGSGYTF. The CDR3 DNA is TGTGCCAGCAGTGAAGAGGCAGGGGGAAGCGGCTACACCTTC.

The V call is TRBV6-2 or TRBV6-3, the J call TRBJ2-4; D is uncertain. The CDR3 runs 13 residues. Germline CDR1 reads MNHEY; CDR2 reads SVGEGT. The V and J ends lost 10 bases and 0 bases respectively, with 10 bases between them. This CDR3 is CATGPLAKNIQYF. In nucleotides, the CDR3 is TGTGCCACCGGCCCTCTAGCCAAAAACATTCAGTACTTC.

This rearrangement joins TRBV28 to TRBJ2-7; possibly TRBD1 for D (5 bases). Germline CDR1 MDHEN, CDR2 SYDVKM. Trimming left V 3 bases short and J 4 bases short, with 16 bases between. This CDR3 has 15 residues. The CDR3: CASSFLTALRYEQYF. CDR3 sequence (DNA): TGTGCCAGCAGTTTCCTGACAGCCCTTAGATACGAGCAGTACTTC.

The CDR3, as DNA: TGTGCCATCAGTGAGGGGAGGGGGGAGCTGTTTTTT. This translates into CAISEGRGELFF. The V call is TRBV10-3, the J call TRBJ2-2, with a weak D call TRBD2 (6 bases). Trimming left V 2 bases short and J 8 bases short, with 6 bases between. Germline assignment: CDR1 ENHRY and CDR2 SYGVKD. CDR3 length equals 12 residues.

The rearrangement links TRBV7-6 to TRBJ2-6; 9 positions match TRBD1. CDR1 SGHVS and CDR2 FNYEAQ come from the germline V gene. CDR3 size: 16 residues. Trimming at V came to 5 bases and at J to 2 bases, leaving 4 bases not matched to a gene. Here the CDR3 DNA reads TGTGCCAGCAGCGCCCGGACAGGGGCTGGGGCCAACGTCCTGACTTTC. Protein sequence: CASSARTGAGANVLTF. Supplemented by reference TRBV7-6 and TRBJ2-6, the full variable domain reads GAGVSQSPRYKVTKRGQDVALRCDPISGHVSLYWYRQALGQGPEFLTYFNYEAQQDKSGLPNDRFSAERPEGSISTLTIQRTEQRDSAMYRCASSARTGAGANVLTFGAGSRLTVL.

This rearrangement joins TRBV25-1 to TRBJ2-1; 12 nucleotides match TRBD1. CDR1 is MGHDK, CDR2 SYGVNS, per germline. V shed 2 bases and J 0 bases; nucleotides not matched to a gene: 5. The CDR3 length is 18 residues. CDR3 sequence: CASSEVWDRGHSYNEQFF. In nucleotides, the CDR3 is TGTGCCAGCAGTGAAGTTTGGGACAGGGGGCACTCCTACAATGAGCAGTTCTTC.

This sequence joins TRBV6-5 and TRBJ1-2; TRBD1 aligns across 7 bases. Losses at the gene ends were 5 bases for V and 6 bases for J; bases not matched to a gene: 3. The CDR3 totals 12 residues. Germline V gene sequence: CDR1 MNHEY, CDR2 SVGAGI. Here the CDR3 reads CASSTTGNGYTF. DNA for the CDR3: TGTGCCAGCAGTACGACAGGGAATGGCTACACCTTC.

The rearrangement links TRBV29-1 to TRBJ2-7, with 14 positions matching TRBD2. The CDR3 spans 14 residues. Per germline, CDR1 SQVTM and CDR2 ANQGSEA. J was trimmed by 3 bases and V by 5 bases; bases with no gene match: 3. The CDR3 reads CSVLGTSGGYEQYF. In DNA, the CDR3 is TGCAGCGTTTTAGGGACTAGCGGGGGCTACGAGCAGTACTTC.

The chain is built from TRBV6-4 and TRBJ2-2; D ambiguous. V was trimmed by 0 bases and J by 5 bases, leaving 10 bases between them. The germline gives CDR1 MRHNA, CDR2 SNTAGT. The CDR3 is made up of 15 amino acids. CDR3 residues: CASSDSIRSTGELFF. In DNA, the CDR3 is TGTGCCAGCAGTGACTCGATAAGGTCTACCGGGGAGCTGTTTTTT.

The genes are TRBV27 and TRBJ1-2; 9 bases agree with TRBD1. With V trimmed by 5 bases and J by 1 base, 2 bases remained unmatched. CDR3 length equals 14 residues. The germline V gene has CDR1 MNHEY and CDR2 SMNVEV (reference sequence). This CDR3 is CASSGQGINYGYTF. Here the CDR3 DNA reads TGTGCCAGCAGTGGACAGGGGATTAACTATGGCTACACCTTC.

The rearrangement uses TRBV5-1 and TRBJ1-3; D gene uncertain. The V gene's germline CDR1 is SGHRS and CDR2 YFSETQ. There are 12 residues in the CDR3. V lost 0 bases and J lost 4, with 2 bases in between. The CDR3 sequence is CASSLEGNTIYF. The CDR3, as DNA: TGCGCCAGCAGCTTGGAAGGAAACACCATATATTTT.

The chain uses TRBV12-3 or TRBV12-4 and TRBJ1-1; D possibly corresponds to TRBD1 (5 bases). V was pared by 8 bases and J by 6 bases, with 16 bases between. The CDR3 extends over 13 amino acids. The CDR3 sequence: CASGFRRGAEAFF. Here the CDR3 DNA reads TGTGCCAGCGGCTTTCGGCGGGGGGCTGAAGCTTTCTTT.

Regarding this clone: Likely a read error: the CDR3 ends without its conserved phenylalanine or tryptophan. The limits of the CDR3 on the DNA are not certain, so only TCRdb's listed CDR3 is given. V and J are TRBV27 and TRBJ2-7; the table's D call of TRBD1 was not tested on the DNA. A total of 12 residues make up the CDR3, ends included. Germline V gene sequence: CDR1 MNHEY, CDR2 SMNVEV (reference sequence). CDR3 region: CASSLSDRDPSH.

The chain recombines TRBV9 with TRBJ2-2, with D possibly matching TRBD1 (6 bases). Germline V gene data show CDR1 as SGDLS and CDR2 as YYNGEE. This CDR3 region has 14 residues. V dropped 5 bases and J dropped 4 bases, with 12 bases sitting between them. The CDR3 protein is CASSGGSGTGELFF. CDR3 in DNA: TGTGCCAGCAGTGGGGGCTCGGGCACCGGGGAGCTGTTTTTT.

J is TRBJ1-2 and V is TRBV24-1; 7 bases are shared with TRBD1. Per germline, CDR1 KGHDR and CDR2 SFDVKD. There are 14 residues in the CDR3. V lost 7 bases and J lost 5; bases outside the gene matches: 9. The CDR3 DNA is TGTGCCACCAGCGAGGGGGGACAGCTGTATGGCTACACCTTC. Encoded protein: CATSEGGQLYGYTF.

The chain links TRBV20-1 to TRBJ2-5; maybe TRBD2 (5 bases). Germline V gene data show CDR1 as DFQATT and CDR2 as SNEGSKA (reference sequence). Trimming cost V 3 bases and J 0 bases, with 11 bases left between them. The CDR3 loop spans 14 amino acids. CDR3 in DNA: TGCAGTGCTAGTCGAGCGGCACACCAAGAGACCCAGTACTTC. It codes for CSASRAAHQETQYF.

The gene calls are TRBV19 and TRBJ1-2; no clear D gene. V dropped 3 bases and J dropped 6 bases, with 14 bases sitting between them. The germline V gene has CDR1 LNHDA and CDR2 SQIVND (reference sequence). This CDR3 has 14 residues. The CDR3 region has the DNA TGTGCCAGTAGTATGGGGTTGGGCCCGCATGGCTACACCTTC. Its protein is CASSMGLGPHGYTF. The whole variable domain, filled in from reference TRBV19 and TRBJ1-2, reads DGGITQSPKYLFRKEGQNVTLSCEQNLNHDAMYWYRQDPGQGLRLIYYSQIVNDFQKGDIAEGYSVSREKKESFPLTVTSAQKNPTAFYLCASSMGLGPHGYTFGSGTRLTVV.

The chain recombines TRBV4-1 with TRBJ2-1; 11 bases line up with TRBD1. This CDR3 contains 17 residues. The junction had 5 bases not matched to a gene; V was cut back by 1 base and J by 3 bases. The germline gives CDR1 MGHRA, CDR2 YSYEKL. The CDR3 region is CASSQVGDRGFYNEQFF. Here the CDR3 DNA reads TGCGCCAGCAGCCAAGTAGGGGACAGGGGGTTCTACAATGAGCAGTTCTTC.

V and J are TRBV5-4 and TRBJ2-1, with D uncertain. The CDR3 spans 15 residues. Germline V gene data show CDR1 as SGHNT and CDR2 as YYREEE (reference sequence). The V end was cut by 2 bases, the J end by 0 bases, with 9 bases between. The chain's CDR3 is CASSFRFGSYNEQFF. CDR3 DNA: TGTGCCAGCAGCTTCCGATTTGGCTCCTACAATGAGCAGTTCTTC.

The rearrangement uses TRBV28 and TRBJ1-4; unclear D gene. Germline CDR1 is MDHEN and CDR2 is SYDVKM. This CDR3 region has 13 residues. The V end lost 8 bases, the J end lost 5 bases, and 12 bases lay between the germline ends. In DNA, the CDR3 is TGTGCCAGCGCGGGAGAATTAAATGAAAAACTGTTTTTT. Residues: CASAGELNEKLFF.

The chain carries TRBV15 and TRBJ2-1; 10 positions match TRBD2. Germline loops: CDR1 LNHNV, CDR2 YYDKDF (reference sequence). V dropped 1 base and J dropped 9; count of bases not matched to a gene: 9. This CDR3 has 16 amino acids. The CDR3 region is CATSRGLAGEGGEQFF. CDR3 nucleotide sequence: TGTGCCACCAGCAGAGGGCTAGCGGGAGAGGGGGGTGAGCAGTTCTTC.

The gene calls are TRBV5-6 and TRBJ2-7; 8 positions agree with TRBD1. V trimming: 1 base; J trimming: 4 bases; junction bases outside the gene matches: 7. The CDR3 consists of 15 residues. Germline V gives CDR1 SGHDT, CDR2 YYEEEE. The CDR3 DNA follows: TGTGCCAGCAGCTTGCAACGACAGGGGCAGTACGAGCAGTACTTC. It yields the protein CASSLQRQGQYEQYF.

The V and J genes are TRBV19 and TRBJ1-5; D is unresolved. Trimming pared 3 bases from V and 3 bases from J, leaving 12 bases between. The CDR3 runs to 15 residues. From germline, CDR1 is LNHDA and CDR2 SQIVND (reference sequence). CDR3 sequence: CASSIRSGINQPQHF. The CDR3 DNA is TGTGCCAGTAGTATCCGGAGCGGGATCAATCAGCCCCAGCATTTT.

The rearrangement joins TRBV9 to TRBJ2-3, with 10 bases aligning to TRBD2. The CDR3 totals 17 residues. V dropped 3 bases and J dropped 5; count of bases not matched to a gene: 12. Germline V lookup: CDR1 SGDLS, CDR2 YYNGEE. CDR3 sequence: CASSATLLAGAVDTQYF. CDR3 nucleotide sequence: TGTGCCAGCAGCGCCACGCTGCTAGCGGGAGCGGTAGATACGCAGTATTTT.

J is TRBJ2-1 and V is TRBV6-2 or TRBV6-3; 11 bases are shared with TRBD2. Germline CDR1 MNHEY, CDR2 SVGEGT. V shed 5 bases and J 4 bases; nucleotides not matched to a gene: 4. The CDR3 totals 15 residues. The CDR3: CASSVTSGDYNEQFF. The DNA for the CDR3 is TGTGCCAGCAGTGTGACTAGCGGGGATTACAATGAGCAGTTCTTC.

The chain joins TRBV6-2 or TRBV6-3 to TRBJ1-2; 8 nucleotides agree with TRBD1. Germline CDR1 reads MNHEY; CDR2 reads SVGEGT. The CDR3 covers 14 residues. V lost 2 bases, J lost 4 bases, and 3 bases stayed unmatched. CDR3 in amino acids: CASSYQGAFYGYTF. CDR3 DNA sequence: TGTGCCAGCAGTTACCAGGGGGCTTTCTATGGCTACACCTTC.